This T cell receptor beta chain was captured in a study of blood T cell repertoires in COVID-19. V was clipped by 5 bases and J by 1 base; unmatched bases: 11. There are 17 residues in the CDR3. The germline gives CDR1 SEHNR, CDR2 FQNEAQ (reference sequence). Sequencing used immunoSEQ multiplex PCR; TCRdb keeps in-frame clones, though not all of them. The sample contains tens of thousands of clones, 90% of which appear only once. This receptor was obtained from a woman of 80 years or more with active COVID-19. The specimen was peripheral blood. The chain combines TRBV7-9 with TRBJ2-1; TRBD2 matches at 7 bases. CDR3 sequence: CASSPRSGITSYNEQFF. DNA of the CDR3: TGTGCCAGCAGCCCCCGGAGCGGGATAACGTCCTACAATGAGCAGTTCTTC.